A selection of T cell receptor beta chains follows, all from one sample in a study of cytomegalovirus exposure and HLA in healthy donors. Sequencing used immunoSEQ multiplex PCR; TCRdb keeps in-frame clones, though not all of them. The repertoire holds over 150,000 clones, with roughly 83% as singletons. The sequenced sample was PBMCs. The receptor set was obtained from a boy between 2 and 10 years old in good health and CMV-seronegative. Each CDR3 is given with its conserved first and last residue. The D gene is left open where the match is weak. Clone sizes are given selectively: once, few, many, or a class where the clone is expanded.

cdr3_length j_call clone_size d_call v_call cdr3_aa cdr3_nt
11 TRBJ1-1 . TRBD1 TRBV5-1 CASTRQGLAFF TGCGCCAGCACCCGACAGGGGTTAGCTTTCTTT
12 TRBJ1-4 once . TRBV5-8 CASSLGGEKLFF TGTGCCAGCAGCTTGGGAGGTGAAAAACTGTTTTTT
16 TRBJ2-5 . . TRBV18 CASSPPGLATPRTQYF TGTGCCAGCTCACCACCCGGGCTAGCGACGCCGCGGACCCAGTACTTC
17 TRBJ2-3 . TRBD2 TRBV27 CASSLISGLASTDTQYF TGTGCCAGCAGTCTAATATCGGGACTAGCGAGCACAGATACGCAGTATTTT
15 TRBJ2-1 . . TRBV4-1 CASSQARTPNNEQFF TGCGCCAGCAGCCAGGCTCGGACACCTAACAATGAGCAGTTCTTC
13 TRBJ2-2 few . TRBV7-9 CASSFRASGELFF TGTGCCAGCAGCTTCAGGGCGTCCGGGGAGCTGTTTTTT
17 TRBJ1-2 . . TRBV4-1 CASSPLSTGTRSYGYTF TGCGCCAGCAGCCCACTCTCAACCGGGACAAGAAGCTATGGCTACACCTTC
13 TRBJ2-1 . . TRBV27 CASIKPGSDEQFF TGTGCCAGCATTAAGCCCGGGAGCGATGAGCAGTTCTTC
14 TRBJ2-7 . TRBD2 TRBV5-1 CASSSDPRGGEQYF TGCGCCAGCAGCTCGGACCCACGGGGGGGCGAGCAGTACTTC
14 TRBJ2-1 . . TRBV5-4 CASSLEQGYNEQFF TGTGCCAGCAGCTTGGAACAGGGTTACAATGAGCAGTTCTTC
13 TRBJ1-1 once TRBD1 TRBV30 CAWSVQGATEAFF TGTGCCTGGAGTGTACAGGGGGCCACTGAAGCTTTCTTT
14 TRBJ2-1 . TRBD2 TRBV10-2 CASRLAGLLNEQFF TGCGCCAGCAGGCTAGCGGGTCTTCTCAATGAGCAGTTCTTC
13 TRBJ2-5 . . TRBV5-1 CASSSAFQETQYF TGCGCCAGCAGCTCCGCGTTTCAAGAGACCCAGTACTTC
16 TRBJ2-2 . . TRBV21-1 CASSKVEGADTGELFF TGTGCCAGCAGCAAAGTGGAGGGAGCTGACACCGGGGAGCTGTTTTTT
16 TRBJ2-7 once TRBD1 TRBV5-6 CASSPLEGQGLYEQYF TGTGCCAGCAGCCCACTGGAGGGACAGGGTCTCTACGAGCAGTACTTC